The 7 T cell receptor beta chains reported below all come from one sample, sequenced in a study of early T cells in non-severe SARS-CoV-2 infection. TCRdb reanalysed the 5' RACE reads using MiXCR and keeps one entry per CDR3 protein. The top ten hold about 6.7% of the sample, which has about 85,000 distinct CDR3 sequences, about an eighth seen once. The sequencing sample was made of whole blood. The receptors originated from an adult who was a healthcare worker with PCR-confirmed SARS-CoV-2 infection or an uninfected control (not recorded which).

The V call is TRBV12-5, the J call TRBJ1-1, with 8 bases aligning to TRBD1. Germline CDR1 and CDR2: LGHNT and FRNRAP. CDR3 length: 18 residues. Trimming took 5 bases from V and 0 from J; bases not matched to a gene: 14. The CDR3 region has the DNA TGTGCTAGTGGTCGGGATAAGAGCCAGGGGGCCCTGAACACTGAAGCTTTCTTT. It specifies CASGRDKSQGALNTEAFF.

This clonotype was detected ten times or more. V is TRBV20-1 and J is TRBJ2-7, with 11 bases that match TRBD2. The CDR3 is 16 amino acids. From germline, CDR1 is DFQATT and CDR2 SNEGSKA (reference sequence). The J segment lost 6 bases and the V segment lost 6 bases, leaving 16 bases of the junction unmatched. The CDR3 DNA follows: TGCAGTGCCATAAAGGGGTTAGCGGGAGGGCCGGGCGAGCAGTACTTC. Encoded protein: CSAIKGLAGGPGEQYF.

Only a few counts were recorded for this clonotype. The CDR3 region is CASNYLTGTGPTGELFF. The CDR3 DNA sequence: TGTGCCAGTAACTATCTCACCGGGACGGGACCCACCGGGGAGCTGTTTTTT. The chain has TRBV19 and TRBJ2-2, with D tentatively TRBD1 or TRBD2 (5 bases each). The CDR3 consists of 17 residues. Germline loops: CDR1 LNHDA, CDR2 SQIVND (reference sequence). V was cut by 7 bases and J by 4 bases, with 22 bases left in between.

This clonotype was found many times. This chain uses TRBV7-2 with TRBJ2-3; D unresolved. Germline V gene lookup returns CDR1 SGHTA and CDR2 FQGNSA. Deletions cut 1 base from V and 1 base from J, with 9 bases between. The CDR3 contains 15 residues. The CDR3 coding sequence is TGTGCCAGCAGCTTAGGTCCCAGGCGCACAGATACGCAGTATTTT. As protein: CASSLGPRRTDTQYF.

This clonotype has just a few counts. The V and J genes are TRBV3-1 and TRBJ2-2; weak D call: TRBD2 (6 bases). The V gene lost 7 bases and the J gene lost 3 bases, with 15 bases spanning the gap. The CDR3 loop spans 15 amino acids. In germline, CDR1 is LGHDT, CDR2 YNNKEL (reference sequence). The CDR3 is CASTPREKDTGELFF. CDR3 nucleotide sequence: TGTGCCAGCACCCCCCGGGAGAAAGACACCGGGGAGCTGTTTTTT.

This clonotype was observed once. The chain joins TRBV10-3 to TRBJ2-5, with D hard to call. This CDR3 contains 15 residues. Germline CDR1 and CDR2: ENHRY and SYGVKD. V was trimmed by 3 bases and J by 7 bases, leaving 18 bases between them. In nucleotides, the CDR3 is TGTGCCATCAGTGAAGGGCAGGATGGACGAGGGACCCAGTACTTC. Amino acids: CAISEGQDGRGTQYF.

This chain joins TRBV6-2 or TRBV6-3 and TRBJ2-6; tentatively, D is TRBD2 (6 bases). Trimming pared 5 bases from V and 0 bases from J, leaving 17 bases between. The germline CDR1 and CDR2 sequences are MNHEY and SVGEGT. This CDR3 region has 18 residues. The DNA of the CDR3 is TGTGCCAGCAGTCCACCGGGACTGACTGCCTCTGGGGCCAACGTCCTGACTTTC. It is translated as CASSPPGLTASGANVLTF.